Only one count was recorded for the clone carrying this TCR beta chain. Unmatched junction bases numbered 7, after V lost 3 bases and J lost 8 bases. In germline, CDR1 is LNHDA, CDR2 SQIVND (reference sequence). The CDR3 is made up of 15 amino acids. In the source study's methods: Researchers report that nucleated cell counts were estimated from reference gene primer amplification. TCRdb's table, derived via immunoSEQ multiplex PCR, lists solely in-frame clones and lacks some. V and J calls and clone size follow that table, whereas D and trimming were derived from the DNA. The table includes roughly 67,000 clones, around 93% detected once. The data are from a study of blood T cell repertoires in COVID-19. Study as a whole: Collection of acute and convalescent COVID-19 samples took place in the United States, Italy and Spain. PBMCs, B-cell-depleted T cells, or T cells provided the cDNA or gDNA that made up the material.

This receptor was identified in a man aged 65-85 years with active COVID-19. The chain is built from TRBV19 and TRBJ2-1; 10 bases map to TRBD2. Sequenced: peripheral blood. The CDR3 sequence: CASSMASGGRYEQFF. The CDR3 region has the DNA TGTGCCAGTAGTATGGCTAGCGGGGGTCGTTATGAGCAGTTCTTC. Supplemented by reference TRBV19 and TRBJ2-1, the full variable domain reads DGGITQSPKYLFRKEGQNVTLSCEQNLNHDAMYWYRQDPGQGLRLIYYSQIVNDFQKGDIAEGYSVSREKKESFPLTVTSAQKNPTAFYLCASSMASGGRYEQFFGPGTRLTVL.